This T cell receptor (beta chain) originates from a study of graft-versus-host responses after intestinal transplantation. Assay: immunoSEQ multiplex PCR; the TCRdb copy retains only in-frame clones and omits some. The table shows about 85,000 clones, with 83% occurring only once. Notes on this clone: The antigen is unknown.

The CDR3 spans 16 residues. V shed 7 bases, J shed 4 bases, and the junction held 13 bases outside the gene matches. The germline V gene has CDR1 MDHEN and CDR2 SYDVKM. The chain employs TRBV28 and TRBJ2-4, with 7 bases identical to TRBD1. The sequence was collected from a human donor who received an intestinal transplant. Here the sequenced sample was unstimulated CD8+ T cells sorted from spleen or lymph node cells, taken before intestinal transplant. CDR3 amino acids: CASNHRGKGDKNIQYF. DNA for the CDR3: TGTGCCAGCAACCACAGGGGCAAGGGGGATAAAAACATTCAGTACTTC.